This TCR beta chain was found in a study of blood T cell repertoires in COVID-19. Study-wide context: Both acute and convalescent COVID-19 samples were obtained from the United States, Italy and Spain. PBMCs, B-cell-depleted T cells, or T cells were the source of the cDNA or gDNA that made up the material.

Original data processing: Reference gene primer amplification yielded estimated nucleated cell counts. Repertoires were generated with immunoSEQ multiplex PCR, while TCRdb's copy carries only in-frame clones and drops some. The V and J calls and clone size are taken from that table; D and trimming were inferred from the DNA. This repertoire shows fewer than 500,000 clones, about four fifths found once; its top ten account for 0.85% to 1.2%. This receptor was taken from a human donor with acute or convalescent COVID-19. The donor label of this sample is uncertain. Specimen: peripheral blood.

Here the CDR3 reads CAWSVRNEQFF. DNA for the CDR3: TGTGCCTGGAGTGTCCGGAATGAGCAGTTCTTC. This chain links TRBV30 with TRBJ2-1; D is uncertain. The CDR3 is 11 amino acids. Between the trimmed V and J ends, which lost 0 bases and 7 bases, there was a span of 4 bases. CDR1 and CDR2 (germline): GTSNPN, SVGIG (reference sequence).